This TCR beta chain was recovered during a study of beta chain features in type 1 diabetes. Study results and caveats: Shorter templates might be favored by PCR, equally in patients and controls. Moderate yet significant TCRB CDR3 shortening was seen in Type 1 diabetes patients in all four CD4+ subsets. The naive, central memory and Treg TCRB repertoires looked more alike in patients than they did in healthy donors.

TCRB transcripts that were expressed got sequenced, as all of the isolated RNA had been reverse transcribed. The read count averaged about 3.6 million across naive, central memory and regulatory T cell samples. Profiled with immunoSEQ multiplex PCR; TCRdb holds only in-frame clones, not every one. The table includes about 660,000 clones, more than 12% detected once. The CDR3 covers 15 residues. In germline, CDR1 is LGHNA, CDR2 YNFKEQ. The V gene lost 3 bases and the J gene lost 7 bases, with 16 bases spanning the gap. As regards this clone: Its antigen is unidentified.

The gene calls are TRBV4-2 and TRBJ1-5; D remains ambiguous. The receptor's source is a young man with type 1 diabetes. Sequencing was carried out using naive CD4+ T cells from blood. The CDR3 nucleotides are TGTGCCAGCAGCCAGGTTTTGGGGTTGGGGCAGCCCCAGCATTTT. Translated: CASSQVLGLGQPQHF.